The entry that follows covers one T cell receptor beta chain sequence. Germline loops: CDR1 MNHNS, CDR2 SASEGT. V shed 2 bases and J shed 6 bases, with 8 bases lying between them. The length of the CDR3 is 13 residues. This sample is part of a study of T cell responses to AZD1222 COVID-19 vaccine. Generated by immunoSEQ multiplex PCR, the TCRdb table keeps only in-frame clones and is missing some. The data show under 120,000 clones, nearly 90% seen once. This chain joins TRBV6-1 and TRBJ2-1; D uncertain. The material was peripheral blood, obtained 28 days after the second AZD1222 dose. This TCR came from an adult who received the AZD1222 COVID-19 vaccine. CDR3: CASSERSLNEQFF. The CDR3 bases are TGTGCCAGCAGTGAAAGGAGTCTCAATGAGCAGTTCTTC.